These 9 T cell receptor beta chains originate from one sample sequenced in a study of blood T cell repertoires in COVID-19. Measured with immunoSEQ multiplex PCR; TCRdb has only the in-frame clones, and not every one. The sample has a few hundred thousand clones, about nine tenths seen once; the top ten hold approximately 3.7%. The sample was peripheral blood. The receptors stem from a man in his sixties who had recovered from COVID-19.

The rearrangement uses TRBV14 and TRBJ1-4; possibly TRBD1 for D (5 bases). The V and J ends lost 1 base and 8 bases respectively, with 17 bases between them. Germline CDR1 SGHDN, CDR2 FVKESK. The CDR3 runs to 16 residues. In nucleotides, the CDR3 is TGTGCCAGCAGCCAAGGATGGGGGGAGTTGAGAGAAAAACTGTTTTTT. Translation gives CASSQGWGELREKLFF.

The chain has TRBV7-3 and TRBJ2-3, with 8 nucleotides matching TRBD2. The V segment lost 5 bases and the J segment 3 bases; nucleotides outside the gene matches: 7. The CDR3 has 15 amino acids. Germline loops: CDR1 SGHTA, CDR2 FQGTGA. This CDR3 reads CASSSSGVGTDTQYF. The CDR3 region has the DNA TGTGCCAGCAGCAGTAGCGGGGTCGGTACAGATACGCAGTATTTT. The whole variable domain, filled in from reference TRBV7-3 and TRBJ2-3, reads GAGVSQTPSNKVTEKGKYVELRCDPISGHTALYWYRQSLGQGPEFLIYFQGTGAADDSGLPNDRFFAVRPEGSVSTLKIQRTERGDSAVYLCASSSSGVGTDTQYFGPGTRLTVL.

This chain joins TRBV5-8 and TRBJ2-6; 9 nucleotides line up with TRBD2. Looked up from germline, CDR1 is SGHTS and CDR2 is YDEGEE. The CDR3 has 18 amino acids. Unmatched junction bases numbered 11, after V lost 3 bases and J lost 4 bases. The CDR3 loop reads CASSSGLLAGGGANVLTF. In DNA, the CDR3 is TGTGCCAGCAGCTCGGGTCTACTAGCGGGTGGAGGGGCCAACGTCCTGACTTTC.

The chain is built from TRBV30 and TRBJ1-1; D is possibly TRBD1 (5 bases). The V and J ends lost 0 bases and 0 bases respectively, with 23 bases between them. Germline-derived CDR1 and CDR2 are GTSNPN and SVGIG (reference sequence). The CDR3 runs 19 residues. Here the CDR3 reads CAWSVRQKLTFPMNTEAFF. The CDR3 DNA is TGTGCCTGGAGTGTCCGACAGAAACTTACCTTTCCAATGAACACTGAAGCTTTCTTT.

The CDR3 reads CASSLAPAASTGELFF. The CDR3 DNA reads TGCGCCAGCAGCTTGGCCCCCGCAGCTAGCACCGGGGAGCTGTTTTTT. The chain joins TRBV5-1 to TRBJ2-2; D uncertain. CDR1 SGHRS and CDR2 YFSETQ come from the germline V gene. The CDR3 consists of 16 residues. The V and J ends lost 0 bases and 4 bases respectively, with 13 bases between them.

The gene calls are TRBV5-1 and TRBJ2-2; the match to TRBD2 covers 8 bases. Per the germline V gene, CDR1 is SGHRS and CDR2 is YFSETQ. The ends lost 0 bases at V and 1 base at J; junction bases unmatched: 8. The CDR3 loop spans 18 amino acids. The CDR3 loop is CASSLALSGGLNTGELFF. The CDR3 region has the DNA TGCGCCAGCAGCTTGGCATTAAGCGGGGGCTTGAACACCGGGGAGCTGTTTTTT.

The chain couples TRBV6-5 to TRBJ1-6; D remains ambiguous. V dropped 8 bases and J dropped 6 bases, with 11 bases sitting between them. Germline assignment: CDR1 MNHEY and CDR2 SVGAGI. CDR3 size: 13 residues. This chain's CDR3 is CASAGSANSPLHF. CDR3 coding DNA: TGTGCCAGCGCAGGTTCTGCTAATTCACCCCTCCACTTT.

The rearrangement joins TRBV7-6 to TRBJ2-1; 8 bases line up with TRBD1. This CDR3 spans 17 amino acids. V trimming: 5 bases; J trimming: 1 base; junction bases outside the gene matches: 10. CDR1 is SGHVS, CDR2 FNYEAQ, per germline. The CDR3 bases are TGTGCCAGCAGCCCTACGGGGACAGGCGCTTCCTACAATGAGCAGTTCTTC. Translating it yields CASSPTGTGASYNEQFF.

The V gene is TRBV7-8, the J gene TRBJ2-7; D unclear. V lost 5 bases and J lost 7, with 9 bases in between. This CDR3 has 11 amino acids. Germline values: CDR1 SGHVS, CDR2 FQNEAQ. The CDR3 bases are TGTGCCAGCAGCGCCTATTGGGAGCAGTACTTC. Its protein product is CASSAYWEQYF.